This TCR beta chain was captured in a study of T cells after posttransplantation cyclophosphamide. The CDR3 is 15 residues long. Germline trimming cut 3 bases from V and 6 bases from J; bases unmatched to any gene: 3. Germline lookup yields CDR1 SGDLS and CDR2 YYNGEE. Clones were read by immunoSEQ multiplex PCR, and TCRdb kept only the in-frame ones, dropping some. The table lists 3,700 or so clones, no singletons, with under 15% in the top ten. Regarding the study as a whole: Blood and skin or GI T cell repertoires showed limited TRB overlap. TRB clonality was highly associated with recipient CMV seropositivity and reactivation. Later blood repertoires were often dominated by clones from the donor CD8+ memory compartment.

This clone has ten or more counts. Its antigen is not identified. Busulfan-fludarabine conditioning, marrow transplant, and cyclophosphamide on days +3 and +4 were administered. The specimen was PBMCs, collected after allogeneic stem cell transplant with posttransplant cyclophosphamide. This chain links TRBV9 with TRBJ1-6, with 10 bases identical to TRBD1. This receptor was identified in a female patient between 18 and 35 years old who received an allogeneic stem cell transplant from an unrelated donor, was CMV-positive, and had acute GVHD only. A share of the T cells may be of graft donor origin. DNA for the CDR3: TGTGCCAGCAGCGACTGGGACAGGGGTAATTCACCCCTCCACTTT. Translated: CASSDWDRGNSPLHF.